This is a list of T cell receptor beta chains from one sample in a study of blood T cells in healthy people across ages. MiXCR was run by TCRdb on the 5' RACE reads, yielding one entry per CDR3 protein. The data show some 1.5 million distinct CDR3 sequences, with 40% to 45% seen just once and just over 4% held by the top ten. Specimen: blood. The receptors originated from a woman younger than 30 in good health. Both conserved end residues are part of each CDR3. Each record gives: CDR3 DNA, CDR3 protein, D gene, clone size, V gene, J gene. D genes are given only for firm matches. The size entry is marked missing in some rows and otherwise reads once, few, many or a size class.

CDR3 DNA: TGCAGTGCCACCGGACAGGGTAAAACCGGGGAGCTGTTTTTT; CDR3 protein: CSATGQGKTGELFF; D gene: TRBD1; clone size: .; V gene: TRBV20-1; J gene: TRBJ2-2
CDR3 DNA: TGTGCCAGCATCCCTACCGGACAGGGTGCCCACGAGCAGTACTTC; CDR3 protein: CASIPTGQGAHEQYF; D gene: TRBD1; clone size: few; V gene: TRBV6-5; J gene: TRBJ2-7
CDR3 DNA: TGCGCCAGCAGCTTGGTGACCCCGGGAGAGACCCAGTACTTC; CDR3 protein: CASSLVTPGETQYF; D gene: .; clone size: few; V gene: TRBV5-1; J gene: TRBJ2-5
CDR3 DNA: TGTGCCAGCAGTTTATTGTCCGGGGGGCCTCAGCCCCAGCATTTT; CDR3 protein: CASSLLSGGPQPQHF; D gene: .; clone size: .; V gene: TRBV28; J gene: TRBJ1-5
CDR3 DNA: TGCGCCAGCAGCTTGGATCTTTTGAACACTGAAGCTTTCTTT; CDR3 protein: CASSLDLLNTEAFF; D gene: .; clone size: .; V gene: TRBV5-1; J gene: TRBJ1-1
CDR3 DNA: TGTGCCATCAGCCCGGGACTAGCGCTACTAGAGACCCAGTACTTC; CDR3 protein: CAISPGLALLETQYF; D gene: TRBD2; clone size: few; V gene: TRBV10-3; J gene: TRBJ2-5
CDR3 DNA: TGTGCCAGCAGCACAACGAGGGAAGATACGCAGTATTTT; CDR3 protein: CASSTTREDTQYF; D gene: .; clone size: few; V gene: TRBV27; J gene: TRBJ2-3
CDR3 DNA: TGCAGCGTTCCCAAGGGGACGGTCACAGATACGCAGTATTTT; CDR3 protein: CSVPKGTVTDTQYF; D gene: .; clone size: .; V gene: TRBV29-1; J gene: TRBJ2-3
CDR3 DNA: TGCGCCAGCAGCCAAGTAGATATGGGACTAGCCAACAATGAGCAGTTCTTC; CDR3 protein: CASSQVDMGLANNEQFF; D gene: TRBD2; clone size: .; V gene: TRBV4-1; J gene: TRBJ2-1
CDR3 DNA: TGTGCCAGCAGCTTAGGGGGGCCGGGAGCCGACAATCAGCCCCAGCATTTT; CDR3 protein: CASSLGGPGADNQPQHF; D gene: .; clone size: .; V gene: TRBV7-9; J gene: TRBJ1-5
CDR3 DNA: TGCGCCAGCAGCCAAATCACGACCACGGCCACTGAAGCTTTCTTT; CDR3 protein: CASSQITTTATEAFF; D gene: .; clone size: .; V gene: TRBV4-1; J gene: TRBJ1-1
CDR3 DNA: TGTGCCAGCAGCCAAGACTCGGGGGCACCTTATCAGCCCCAGCATTTT; CDR3 protein: CASSQDSGAPYQPQHF; D gene: .; clone size: .; V gene: TRBV4-2; J gene: TRBJ1-5
CDR3 DNA: TGCGCCAGCAGCCAAGAGGAGGACTACGAGCAGTACTTC; CDR3 protein: CASSQEEDYEQYF; D gene: .; clone size: .; V gene: TRBV4-3; J gene: TRBJ2-7
CDR3 DNA: TGCGCCAGCAGCCAAGTACTTCCGCGGGAGGGCTACAATGAGCAGTTCTTC; CDR3 protein: CASSQVLPREGYNEQFF; D gene: TRBD2; clone size: few; V gene: TRBV4-3; J gene: TRBJ2-1
CDR3 DNA: TGCAGCGTCACCTCCGGGCAAGGGTACTTC; CDR3 protein: CSVTSGQGYF; D gene: .; clone size: .; V gene: TRBV29-1; J gene: TRBJ2-5
CDR3 DNA: TGTGCCAGCAGTGGTCCGCGACAGGGAGTAAACTATGGCTACACCTTC; CDR3 protein: CASSGPRQGVNYGYTF; D gene: TRBD1; clone size: .; V gene: TRBV6-1; J gene: TRBJ1-2
CDR3 DNA: TGTGCCAGCAGTGACGACAGGGGTGTTCTACAAGAGACCCAGTACTTC; CDR3 protein: CASSDDRGVLQETQYF; D gene: TRBD1; clone size: .; V gene: TRBV2; J gene: TRBJ2-5
CDR3 DNA: TGTGCCACCAGTGATTTACTCGGGACAGGTCACCCGTGCCCCTACGAGCAGTACTTC; CDR3 protein: CATSDLLGTGHPCPYEQYF; D gene: TRBD1; clone size: few; V gene: TRBV24-1; J gene: TRBJ2-7
CDR3 DNA: TGTGCCTGGGGCCCGGGCTCTGGGGCCAACGTCCTGACTTTC; CDR3 protein: CAWGPGSGANVLTF; D gene: .; clone size: .; V gene: TRBV30; J gene: TRBJ2-6
CDR3 DNA: TGTGCCACCCGCGGGACTACCTCTCGGGTAGAGACCCAGTACTTC; CDR3 protein: CATRGTTSRVETQYF; D gene: TRBD2; clone size: .; V gene: TRBV24-1; J gene: TRBJ2-5
CDR3 DNA: TGTGCCAGCAGTCCCACAAGCGGGATCAACAAGCAGTACTTC; CDR3 protein: CASSPTSGINKQYF; D gene: TRBD2; clone size: .; V gene: TRBV27; J gene: TRBJ2-7
CDR3 DNA: TGTGCCACCAGCAGAGATCTGGGGGGCCGGTATGGCTACACCTTC; CDR3 protein: CATSRDLGGRYGYTF; D gene: .; clone size: once; V gene: TRBV15; J gene: TRBJ1-2
CDR3 DNA: TGTGCTAGTGCCTCCGGGCAGGGCAATCAGCCCCAGCATTTT; CDR3 protein: CASASGQGNQPQHF; D gene: .; clone size: .; V gene: TRBV12-5; J gene: TRBJ1-5
CDR3 DNA: TGTGCCAGCAGTGTACTAGCGGGGGGGCCTACCGGGGAGCTGTTTTTT; CDR3 protein: CASSVLAGGPTGELFF; D gene: TRBD2; clone size: .; V gene: TRBV27; J gene: TRBJ2-2
CDR3 DNA: TGTGCCAGCAGCTTACGCAGGGGACTTTCACCCCTCCACTTT; CDR3 protein: CASSLRRGLSPLHF; D gene: .; clone size: .; V gene: TRBV7-2; J gene: TRBJ1-6
CDR3 DNA: TGTGCCAGCAGCTTCTATAGCGGGGCCACCACAGATACGCAGTATTTT; CDR3 protein: CASSFYSGATTDTQYF; D gene: TRBD2; clone size: .; V gene: TRBV5-6; J gene: TRBJ2-3
CDR3 DNA: TGCAGCGTTGAAGCTAAGACGGGGACTGAAGCTTTCTTT; CDR3 protein: CSVEAKTGTEAFF; D gene: .; clone size: .; V gene: TRBV29-1; J gene: TRBJ1-1
CDR3 DNA: TGTGCCAGCAGTCCTGATTCGGGGCCCGGGGAGCTGTTTTTT; CDR3 protein: CASSPDSGPGELFF; D gene: .; clone size: .; V gene: TRBV7-2; J gene: TRBJ2-2
CDR3 DNA: TGTGCCAGCATCACAGACAGGGACCTAAATAGTGAGCAGTTCTTC; CDR3 protein: CASITDRDLNSEQFF; D gene: TRBD1; clone size: .; V gene: TRBV7-9; J gene: TRBJ2-1
CDR3 DNA: TGTGCTAGTGGTTTGTACGGGGGCAATGAGCAGTTCTTC; CDR3 protein: CASGLYGGNEQFF; D gene: .; clone size: few; V gene: TRBV12-5; J gene: TRBJ2-1
CDR3 DNA: TGCAGTGCTATGGGCAGGCGGGGCTATGGCTACACCTTC; CDR3 protein: CSAMGRRGYGYTF; D gene: .; clone size: .; V gene: TRBV20-1; J gene: TRBJ1-2
CDR3 DNA: TGTGCCAGCAGGGGGGGGCTAGACCCTGGAGATACGCAGTATTTT; CDR3 protein: CASRGGLDPGDTQYF; D gene: .; clone size: .; V gene: TRBV5-6; J gene: TRBJ2-3
CDR3 DNA: TGTGCCAGCAGTGAAGTTCCGGAGGAAAAACTGTTTTTT; CDR3 protein: CASSEVPEEKLFF; D gene: .; clone size: .; V gene: TRBV6-1; J gene: TRBJ1-4
CDR3 DNA: TGTGCCAGCTCTCGGTCTGCCGGGGCCAACGTCCTGACTTTC; CDR3 protein: CASSRSAGANVLTF; D gene: .; clone size: .; V gene: TRBV25-1; J gene: TRBJ2-6
CDR3 DNA: TGTGCCAGCAGTCCAATACGGGGACGGATGAATGGCTACACCTTC; CDR3 protein: CASSPIRGRMNGYTF; D gene: .; clone size: .; V gene: TRBV7-2; J gene: TRBJ1-2
CDR3 DNA: TGTGCCAGCAGCTTAGCGGCAGCCTACAATGAGCAGTTCTTC; CDR3 protein: CASSLAAAYNEQFF; D gene: .; clone size: .; V gene: TRBV7-2; J gene: TRBJ2-1
CDR3 DNA: TGCAGTGCGAGCCGACTAGCGGGGGCCACAGATACGCAGTATTTT; CDR3 protein: CSASRLAGATDTQYF; D gene: TRBD2; clone size: .; V gene: TRBV20-1; J gene: TRBJ2-3
CDR3 DNA: TGTGCCACCGAGTTTGACAGGGATCCGCGACTTAGGCAGCCCCAGCATTTT; CDR3 protein: CATEFDRDPRLRQPQHF; D gene: TRBD1; clone size: .; V gene: TRBV6-6; J gene: TRBJ1-5
CDR3 DNA: TGCGCCAGCAGCTTGGGGCTAGCGGGAAGCCACAACACCTACGAGCAGTACTTC; CDR3 protein: CASSLGLAGSHNTYEQYF; D gene: TRBD2; clone size: .; V gene: TRBV5-1; J gene: TRBJ2-7
CDR3 DNA: TGTGCCAGCAGTTACTCGAACGGTTTGGATCAGCCCCAGCATTTT; CDR3 protein: CASSYSNGLDQPQHF; D gene: .; clone size: .; V gene: TRBV6-5; J gene: TRBJ1-5
CDR3 DNA: TGTGCCAGCAGTTTCGGGGGGGGGGCGCTCGATGAGCAGTTCTTC; CDR3 protein: CASSFGGGALDEQFF; D gene: TRBD2; clone size: few; V gene: TRBV27; J gene: TRBJ2-1
CDR3 DNA: TGCAGTGCTGCCCCCCCAGGGGTGGATTCACCCCCCCACTTT; CDR3 protein: CSAAPPGVDSPPHF; D gene: .; clone size: once; V gene: TRBV20-1; J gene: TRBJ1-6